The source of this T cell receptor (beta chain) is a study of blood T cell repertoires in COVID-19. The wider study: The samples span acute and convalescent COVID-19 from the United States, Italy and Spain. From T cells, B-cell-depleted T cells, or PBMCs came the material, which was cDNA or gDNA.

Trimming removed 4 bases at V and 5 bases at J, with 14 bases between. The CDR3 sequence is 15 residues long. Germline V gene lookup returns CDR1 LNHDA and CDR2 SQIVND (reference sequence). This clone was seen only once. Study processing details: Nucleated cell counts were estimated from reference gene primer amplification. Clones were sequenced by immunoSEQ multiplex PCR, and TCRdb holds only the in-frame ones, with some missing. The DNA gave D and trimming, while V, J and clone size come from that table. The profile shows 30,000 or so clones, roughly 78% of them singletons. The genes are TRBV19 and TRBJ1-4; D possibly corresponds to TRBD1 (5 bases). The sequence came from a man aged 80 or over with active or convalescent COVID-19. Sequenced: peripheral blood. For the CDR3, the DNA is TGTGCCAGTAGTACCCCGGGACTTTCGAATGAAAAACTGTTTTTT. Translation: CASSTPGLSNEKLFF.